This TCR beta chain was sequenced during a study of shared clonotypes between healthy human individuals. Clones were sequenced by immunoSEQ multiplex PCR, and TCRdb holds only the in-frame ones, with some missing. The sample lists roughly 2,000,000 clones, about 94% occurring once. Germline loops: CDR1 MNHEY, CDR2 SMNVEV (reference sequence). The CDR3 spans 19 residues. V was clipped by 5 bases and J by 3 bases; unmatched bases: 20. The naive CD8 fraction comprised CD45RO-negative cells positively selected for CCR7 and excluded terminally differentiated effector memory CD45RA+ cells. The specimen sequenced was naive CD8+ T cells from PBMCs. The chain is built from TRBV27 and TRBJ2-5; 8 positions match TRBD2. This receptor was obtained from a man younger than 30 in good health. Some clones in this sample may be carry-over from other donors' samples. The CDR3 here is CASSLHGGGVPRREETQYF. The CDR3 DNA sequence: TGTGCCAGCAGTCTCCACGGGGGGGGCGTACCAAGGAGGGAAGAGACCCAGTACTTC.